This entry features one T cell receptor (beta chain) sequence. The antigen it binds to is not known. No base quality values were provided; no much bigger clone lies one nucleotide off. Per the publication, the time point label means: about 28 days (+/-7) after the second vaccine dose. AZD1222 recipients whose second dose came at about 4 weeks and those whose second dose came at about 12 weeks were combined into one group, since spike-specific TCR depth and breadth did not differ between the two schedules. Samples from vaccinated people were obtained from the UK trials COV001 and COV002, which included a single-blind randomized controlled phase 2/3 trial of AZD1222 (ChAdOx1 nCoV-19) in healthy adults. Trial participant PBMC samples were collected at day 0 and day 28 after the second dose for TCRbeta chain sequencing. These data originate in a study of T cell responses to AZD1222 COVID-19 vaccine (dated by TCRdb to 2020 to 2022). Some background on the complete study: TCR sequencing was performed for 230 to 250 trial participants, of whom some 200 were given two doses of AZD1222 and approximately 26 were given two doses of MenACWY control vaccine. Enrollment into the trials was organized by age into subgroups of 18-55, 56-69 and 70-plus years, and those subgroups contained roughly 140, 27 and 60 TCR-sequenced participants, respectively. Broader findings and caveats from the paper: Reportedly, close to half of the unique spike-specific TCRs recognized epitopes lying outside the regions that are mutated in the B.1.351 and B.1.1.7 variants. In the small 56-69-year group, the increase in depth fell short of significance, most likely because of low power. Spike-specific TCR breadth and depth rose significantly after two AZD1222 doses compared with day 0 and with MenACWY recipients. Conclusions about previously exposed vaccinees were limited because only a handful of AZD1222 recipients were SARS-CoV-2 seropositive at baseline. The vaccine-associated CD4 TCRs covered the entire spike protein, and the dominant responses fell in regions 160-218 and 743-854. Participants were mostly white British and included more females than males, and it was suggested by the authors that clonal diversity may have been underestimated. Because no samples from the day 14 peak response were available, repertoires could be characterized only after the peak T cell response.

The CDR3 sequence holds 16 residues, the cysteine and phenylalanine included. CDR3 DNA is the only sequence kept; it has 48 bases, read in frame from the first base. V sheds 1 base and J sheds 0 bases, leaving 12 bases between their ends. CDR1 SGHTA and CDR2 FQGNSA were looked up in the germline V gene. The CDR3 regions of human TCRbeta chains were subjected to immunosequencing. Per the original workflow: TCRs in the repertoires were matched against a reference library of SARS-CoV-2-specific TCRs that had been generated with the MIRA antigen-specificity platform. Breadth was defined as the fraction of unique TCRs that were SARS-CoV-2-associated. Depth was defined as the fraction of total T cells that were SARS-CoV-2-associated. Using the MIRA data, every spike-specific TCR was mapped to the spike region that the TCR reacted to and assigned to either a CD4 or a CD8 class. Log10-transformed breadth and depth values were compared by one-way ANOVA with Sidak's multiple comparisons tests. TCRdb holds this immuneACCESS table with in-frame rearrangements only. Some clones are missing; in checked studies, unresolved V genes explain under half, and the rest has no known cause. That table supplies the V and J calls and clone size; D and trimming were determined from the DNA. The sample records 180,000 or so clones, roughly nine tenths of which are singletons. The top ten constitute 1.5% to 2% of the sample.

This sequence uses TRBV7-2 and TRBJ1-1; TRBD1 is perhaps the D gene, given 6 matching bases. This TCR came from an adult who received the AZD1222 COVID-19 vaccine. The sequences come from peripheral blood, collected 28 days after the second AZD1222 dose. The DNA sequence reads TGTGCCAGCAGCTTAGAGGGGGGGAATATGAACACTGAAGCTTTCTTT. Its protein is CASSLEGGNMNTEAFF.